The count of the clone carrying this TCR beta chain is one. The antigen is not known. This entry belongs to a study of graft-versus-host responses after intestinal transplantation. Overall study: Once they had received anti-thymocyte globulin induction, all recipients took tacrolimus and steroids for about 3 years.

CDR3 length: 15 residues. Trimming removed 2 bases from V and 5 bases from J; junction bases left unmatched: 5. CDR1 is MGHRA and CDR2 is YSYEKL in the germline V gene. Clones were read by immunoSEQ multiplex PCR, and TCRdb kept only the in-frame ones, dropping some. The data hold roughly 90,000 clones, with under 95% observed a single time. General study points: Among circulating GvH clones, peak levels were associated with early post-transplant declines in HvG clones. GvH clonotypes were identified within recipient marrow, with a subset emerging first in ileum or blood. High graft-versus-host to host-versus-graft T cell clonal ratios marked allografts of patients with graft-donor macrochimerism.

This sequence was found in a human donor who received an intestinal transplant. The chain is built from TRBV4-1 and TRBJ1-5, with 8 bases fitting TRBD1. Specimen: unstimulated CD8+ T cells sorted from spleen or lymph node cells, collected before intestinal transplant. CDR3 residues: CASSQSGTGHQPQHF. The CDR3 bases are TGCGCCAGCAGCCAATCCGGGACAGGACATCAGCCCCAGCATTTT.